This entry lists 10 T cell receptor beta chains sequenced from one sample in a study of blood T cell repertoires in COVID-19. Sequencing used immunoSEQ multiplex PCR; TCRdb keeps in-frame clones, though not all of them. The sample gives around 280,000 clones, 70% to 90% of which show up once; around 1.4% is in the top ten. The sample taken for sequencing was peripheral blood. The source of these receptors is a man aged 70 or older with acute or convalescent COVID-19.

This chain connects TRBV28 to TRBJ1-5; 9 nucleotides agree with TRBD1. Germline V gene lookup returns CDR1 MDHEN and CDR2 SYDVKM. V shed 2 bases, J shed 12 bases, and the junction held 5 bases outside the gene matches. This CDR3 is built from 13 residues. In DNA, the CDR3 is TGTGCCAGCAGTTTACCAACGGGACAGGGCCAGCATTTT. It is translated as CASSLPTGQGQHF.

The genes are TRBV10-3 and TRBJ2-1; TRBD1 agrees at 7 bases. CDR3 length equals 14 residues. Germline V gene lookup returns CDR1 ENHRY and CDR2 SYGVKD. V lost 6 bases to trimming and J lost 3 bases; unmatched junction nucleotides: 5. The CDR3 protein is CAISRDSYYNEQFF. In DNA, the CDR3 is TGTGCCATCAGCCGGGACAGCTACTACAATGAGCAGTTCTTC.

The table lists this clone with a count of one. The chain employs TRBV4-2 and TRBJ1-2; D is ambiguous. Germline-derived CDR1 and CDR2 are LGHNA and YNFKEQ. The length of the CDR3 is 13 residues. V lost 2 bases, J lost 7 bases, and 11 bases lay in between. The CDR3 DNA is TGTGCCAGCAGCCAAAGCCCTAATGCTGGCTACACCTTC. It codes for CASSQSPNAGYTF.

In its sample, this clone was seen once. The chain carries TRBV9 and TRBJ2-7; maybe TRBD1 (6 bases). The V gene lost 0 bases and the J gene lost 2 bases, with 9 bases spanning the gap. CDR3 size: 14 residues. The germline CDR1 and CDR2 sequences are SGDLS and YYNGEE. The CDR3 DNA follows: TGTGCCAGCAGCGTAGATGCAGGGGCCTACGAGCAGTACTTC. It codes for CASSVDAGAYEQYF.

CDR3 sequence reads: CASTATGNTGELFF. In DNA, the CDR3 is TGTGCCAGCACCGCGACAGGAAACACCGGGGAGCTGTTTTTT. V is TRBV7-2 and J is TRBJ2-2; TRBD1 might be the D (6 bases). CDR1 and CDR2 from the germline V gene are SGHTA and FQGNSA. The CDR3 has 14 residues. V lost 7 bases, J lost 2 bases, and 11 bases lay in between. Together with reference TRBV7-2 and TRBJ2-2, the CDR3 gives the full variable domain: GAGVSQSPSNKVTEKGKDVELRCDPISGHTALYWYRQSLGQGLEFLIYFQGNSAPDKSGLPSDRFSAERTGGSVSTLTIQRTQQEDSAVYLCASTATGNTGELFFGEGSRLTVL.

The chain has TRBV5-1 and TRBJ2-7; D not resolved. The ends were cut back, 7 bases at V and 2 bases at J, with 7 bases in the middle. Germline CDR1 reads SGHRS; CDR2 reads YFSETQ. This CDR3 is built from 11 residues. CDR3 coding DNA: TGCGCCAGCTCCGGAGCCTACGAGCAGTACTTC. Translation: CASSGAYEQYF.

The chain combines TRBV19 with TRBJ1-1; tentative D call: TRBD1 (6 bases). The CDR3 runs to 15 residues. The ends were cut back, 6 bases at V and 0 bases at J, with 14 bases in the middle. The germline V gene encodes CDR1 LNHDA and CDR2 SQIVND (reference sequence). In DNA, the CDR3 is TGTGCCAGTAGGACCGGGACAAACTTGAACACTGAAGCTTTCTTT. It yields the protein CASRTGTNLNTEAFF. The whole variable domain, filled in from reference TRBV19 and TRBJ1-1, reads DGGITQSPKYLFRKEGQNVTLSCEQNLNHDAMYWYRQDPGQGLRLIYYSQIVNDFQKGDIAEGYSVSREKKESFPLTVTSAQKNPTAFYLCASRTGTNLNTEAFFGQGTRLTVV.

This chain joins TRBV4-3 and TRBJ2-1, with 10 positions matching TRBD1. The ends lost 0 bases at V and 4 bases at J; junction bases unmatched: 6. The CDR3 has 17 amino acids. Germline values: CDR1 LGHNA, CDR2 YSLEER. DNA for the CDR3: TGCGCCAGCAGCCAAGATCCCGACAGGGGGCCGTACAATGAGCAGTTCTTC. Its protein is CASSQDPDRGPYNEQFF.

About this clone itself: Additional DNA sequences in this sample encode the identical CDR3. The rearrangement uses TRBV2 and TRBJ2-5; D gene uncertain. Deletions cut 7 bases from V and 2 bases from J, with 5 bases between. CDR3 length equals 11 residues. Germline CDR1 SNHLY, CDR2 FYNNEI. The CDR3 loop reads CASTLQETQYF. As DNA, the CDR3 is TGTGCCAGCACCCTACAAGAGACCCAGTACTTC.

The chain couples TRBV2 to TRBJ1-1; 7 bases match TRBD1. J was trimmed by 0 bases and V by 5 bases; bases with no gene match: 3. Germline assignment: CDR1 SNHLY and CDR2 FYNNEI. The length of the CDR3 is 14 residues. CDR3 sequence: CASSRDSMNTEAFF. DNA for the CDR3: TGTGCCAGCAGTCGGGACAGTATGAACACTGAAGCTTTCTTT.